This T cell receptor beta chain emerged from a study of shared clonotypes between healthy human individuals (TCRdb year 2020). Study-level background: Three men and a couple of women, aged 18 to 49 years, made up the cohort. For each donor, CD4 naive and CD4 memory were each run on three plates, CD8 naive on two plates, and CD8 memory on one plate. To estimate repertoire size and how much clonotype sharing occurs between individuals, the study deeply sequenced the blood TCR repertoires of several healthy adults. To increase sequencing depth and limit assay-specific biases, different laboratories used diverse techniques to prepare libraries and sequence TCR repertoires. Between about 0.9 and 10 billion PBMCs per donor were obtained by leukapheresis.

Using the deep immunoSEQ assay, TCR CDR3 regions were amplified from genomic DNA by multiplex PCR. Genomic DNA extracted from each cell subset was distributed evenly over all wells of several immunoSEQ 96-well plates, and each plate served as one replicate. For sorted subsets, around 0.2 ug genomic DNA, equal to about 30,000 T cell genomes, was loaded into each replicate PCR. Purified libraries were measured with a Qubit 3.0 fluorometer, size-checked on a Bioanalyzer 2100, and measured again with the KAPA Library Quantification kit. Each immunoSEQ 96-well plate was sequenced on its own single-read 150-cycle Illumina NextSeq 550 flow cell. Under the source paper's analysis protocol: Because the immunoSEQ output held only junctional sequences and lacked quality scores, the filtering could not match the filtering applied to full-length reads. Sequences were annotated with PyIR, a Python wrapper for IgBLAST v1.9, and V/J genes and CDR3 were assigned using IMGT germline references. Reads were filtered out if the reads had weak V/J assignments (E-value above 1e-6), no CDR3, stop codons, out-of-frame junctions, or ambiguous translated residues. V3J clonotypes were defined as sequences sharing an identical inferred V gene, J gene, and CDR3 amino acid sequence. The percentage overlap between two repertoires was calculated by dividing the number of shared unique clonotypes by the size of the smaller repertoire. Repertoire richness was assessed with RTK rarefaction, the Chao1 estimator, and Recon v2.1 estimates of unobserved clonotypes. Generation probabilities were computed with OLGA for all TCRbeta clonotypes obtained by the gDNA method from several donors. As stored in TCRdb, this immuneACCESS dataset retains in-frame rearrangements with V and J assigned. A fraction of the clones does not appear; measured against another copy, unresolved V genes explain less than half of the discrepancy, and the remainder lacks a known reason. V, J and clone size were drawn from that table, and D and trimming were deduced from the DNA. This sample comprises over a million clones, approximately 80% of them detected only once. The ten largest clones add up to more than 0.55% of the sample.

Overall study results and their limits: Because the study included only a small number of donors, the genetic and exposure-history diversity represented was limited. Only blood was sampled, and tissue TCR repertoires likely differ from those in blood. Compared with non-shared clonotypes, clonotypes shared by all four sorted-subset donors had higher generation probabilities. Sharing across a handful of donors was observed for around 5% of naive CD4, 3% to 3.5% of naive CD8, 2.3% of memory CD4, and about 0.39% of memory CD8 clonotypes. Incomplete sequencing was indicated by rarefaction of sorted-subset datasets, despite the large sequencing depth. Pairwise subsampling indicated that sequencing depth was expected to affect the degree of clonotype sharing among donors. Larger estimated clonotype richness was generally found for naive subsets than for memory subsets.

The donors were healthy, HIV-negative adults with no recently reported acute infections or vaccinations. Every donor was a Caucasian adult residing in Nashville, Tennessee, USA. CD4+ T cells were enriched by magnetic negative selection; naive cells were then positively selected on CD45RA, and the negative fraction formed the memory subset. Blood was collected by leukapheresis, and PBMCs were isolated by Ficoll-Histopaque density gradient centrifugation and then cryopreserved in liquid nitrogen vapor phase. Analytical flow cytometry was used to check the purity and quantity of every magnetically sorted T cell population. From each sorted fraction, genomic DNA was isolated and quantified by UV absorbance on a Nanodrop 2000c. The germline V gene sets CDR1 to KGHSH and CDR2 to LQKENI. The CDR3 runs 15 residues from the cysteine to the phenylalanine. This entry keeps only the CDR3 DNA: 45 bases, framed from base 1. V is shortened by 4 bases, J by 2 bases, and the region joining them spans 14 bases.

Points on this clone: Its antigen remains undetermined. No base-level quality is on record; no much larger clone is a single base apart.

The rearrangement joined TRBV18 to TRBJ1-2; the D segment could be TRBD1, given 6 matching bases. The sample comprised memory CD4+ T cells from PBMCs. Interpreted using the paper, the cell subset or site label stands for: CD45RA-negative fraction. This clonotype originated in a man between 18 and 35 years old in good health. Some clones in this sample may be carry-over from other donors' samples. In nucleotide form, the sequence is TGTGCCAGCTCACTAGGACAGACCACAAACTATGGCTACACCTTC. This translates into CASSLGQTTNYGYTF.